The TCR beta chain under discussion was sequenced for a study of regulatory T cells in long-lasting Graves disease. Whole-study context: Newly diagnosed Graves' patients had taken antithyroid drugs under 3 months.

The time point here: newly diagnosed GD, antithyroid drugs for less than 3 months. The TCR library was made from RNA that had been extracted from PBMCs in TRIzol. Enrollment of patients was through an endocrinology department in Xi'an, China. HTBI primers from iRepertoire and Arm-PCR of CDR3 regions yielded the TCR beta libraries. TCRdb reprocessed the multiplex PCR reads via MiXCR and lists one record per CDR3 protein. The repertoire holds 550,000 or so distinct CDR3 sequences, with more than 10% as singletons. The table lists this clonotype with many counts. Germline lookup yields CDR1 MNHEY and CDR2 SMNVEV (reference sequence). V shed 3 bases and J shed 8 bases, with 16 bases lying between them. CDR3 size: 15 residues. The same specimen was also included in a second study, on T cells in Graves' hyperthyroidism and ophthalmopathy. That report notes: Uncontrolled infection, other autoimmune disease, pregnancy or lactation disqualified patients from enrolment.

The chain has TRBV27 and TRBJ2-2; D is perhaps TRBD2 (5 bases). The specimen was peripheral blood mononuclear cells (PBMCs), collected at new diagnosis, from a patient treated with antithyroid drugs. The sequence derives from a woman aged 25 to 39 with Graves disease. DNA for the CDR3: TGTGCCAGCAGTTTGGGTGGGAGTCTCTCGGGGGAGCTGTTTTTT. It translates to CASSLGGSLSGELFF.